This TCR beta chain is from a study of CD8 T cells in Susac syndrome. High-throughput TCR beta sequencing covered peripheral CD8+ and CD4+ T cells. The CDR3 has 14 residues. Per germline, CDR1 SGHRS and CDR2 YFSETQ. Between the trimmed V and J ends, which lost 2 bases and 6 bases, there was a span of 11 bases. Random hexamers were used to reverse transcribe 0.5 to 1 ug of RNA. The TCR beta CDR3 was amplified by immunoSEQ multiplex PCR across 54 Vbeta, 13 Jbeta. TCRdb fed the immunoSEQ multiplex PCR reads into MiXCR, producing one record per CDR3 protein. Among approximately 150,000 distinct CDR3 sequences listed, roughly 94% were seen once.

The sequencing sample was made of CD4+ T cells from PBMCs. This sequence was found in a human donor with multiple sclerosis. The chain employs TRBV5-1 and TRBJ2-2; perhaps TRBD2 as D (6 bases). The CDR3 DNA sequence: TGCGCCAGCAGCTTACTAGCTAGCGCCGGGGAGCTGTTTTTT. It specifies CASSLLASAGELFF.